A single T cell receptor (beta chain) is shown here with its context. Its antigen remains unidentified. This record comes from a study of CD8 T cells in Susac syndrome. Whole-study findings and limits: As acknowledged by the study, its TCR sequencing and HLA analysis included a relatively small number of individuals.

Reverse transcription of about 0.5 to 1 ug RNA used random hexamers. TCR beta CDR3 was amplified by immunoSEQ covering 54 Vbeta and 13 Jbeta. Each CDR3 protein gets one entry after TCRdb re-called the immunoSEQ multiplex PCR reads with MiXCR. This table has approximately 110,000 distinct CDR3 sequences, about 95% appearing once. V lost 0 bases to trimming and J lost 7 bases; unmatched junction nucleotides: 6. The CDR3 spans 15 residues. Looked up from germline, CDR1 is KGHSH and CDR2 is LQKENI. Both CD4+ and CD8+ T cells were negatively isolated, and TEMRA cells underwent FACS enrichment. This sequence joins TRBV18 and TRBJ2-3; 8 bases align to TRBD2. The material sequenced was CD4+ T cells from PBMCs. This TCR came from a human donor in good health. CDR3 in amino acids: CASSPPPGGPHTQYF. In DNA, the CDR3 is TGTGCCAGCTCACCACCTCCGGGAGGGCCCCATACGCAGTATTTT.